A single sample gave rise to the 9 T cell receptor beta chains below, sequenced in a study of T cells after yellow fever vaccination. MiXCR, applied by TCRdb to the 5' RACE reads, yields one record per CDR3 protein. The table includes 360,000 or so distinct CDR3 sequences, about 9.9% detected once. The sequences come from PBMCs, collected on the day of the first yellow fever vaccination. The receptors were sampled from a man aged 18-30 years who received the YFV17D yellow fever vaccine.

This clonotype has more than one count but fewer than ten. V usage is TRBV7-2 and J usage is TRBJ2-7, with D possibly being TRBD2 (6 bases). Trimming took off 3 bases at V and 7 bases at J, with 22 bases between the two ends. The germline V gene encodes CDR1 SGHTA and CDR2 FQGNSA. The CDR3 extends over 16 amino acids. CDR3: CASSFLGSGGSREQYF. Here the CDR3 DNA reads TGTGCCAGCAGCTTTCTGGGTAGCGGTGGGAGCCGGGAGCAGTACTTC.

The V call is TRBV7-9, the J call TRBJ2-3; 13 nucleotides match TRBD2. V was pared by 6 bases and J by 0 bases, with 6 bases of the junction left unmatched. The germline V gene encodes CDR1 SEHNR and CDR2 FQNEAQ (reference sequence). The CDR3 length is 17 residues. The CDR3 loop is CASRPGLAGLSTDTQYF. CDR3 bases: TGTGCCAGCAGACCGGGACTAGCGGGGCTTAGCACAGATACGCAGTATTTT.

This clonotype appeared a few times. V usage is TRBV11-2 and J usage is TRBJ2-7; D ambiguous. Germline V lookup: CDR1 SGHAT, CDR2 FQNNGV. The CDR3 loop spans 13 amino acids. The V and J ends lost 5 bases and 2 bases respectively, with 10 bases between them. The CDR3 sequence: CASSARVAYEQYF. CDR3 sequence (DNA): TGTGCCAGCAGCGCTAGGGTAGCCTACGAGCAGTACTTC.

In the case of this clonotype: This may be a read error: a much more frequent sequence differs by one nucleotide. The CDR3 does not end in the conserved phenylalanine or tryptophan, so this is likely a read error. The chain links TRBV12-3 or TRBV12-4 to TRBJ2-5; TRBD2 matches at 7 bases. CDR3 length: 13 residues. After removal of 5 bases from V and 4 bases from J, the junction contained 4 bases not matched to a gene. CDR3 protein: CASSREEGETQYL. In DNA form, the CDR3 reads TGTGCCAGCAGTCGGGAGGAAGGAGAGACCCAGTACTTG.

This clonotype was observed a handful of times. The chain couples TRBV6-1 to TRBJ1-3; D is uncertain. The germline V gene encodes CDR1 MNHNS and CDR2 SASEGT. V gave up 6 bases and J gave up 1 base, with 10 bases separating them. The length of the CDR3 is 14 residues. CDR3 residues: CASRTENSGNTIYF. The DNA of the CDR3 is TGTGCCAGCAGAACAGAGAATTCTGGAAACACCATATATTTT.

This clonotype appeared a few times. The chain uses TRBV18 and TRBJ2-7; 7 nucleotides align to TRBD1. CDR3 length: 19 residues. CDR1 is KGHSH, CDR2 LQKENI, per germline. V shed 4 bases and J 5 bases; nucleotides not matched to a gene: 23. The CDR3 bases are TGTGCCAGCTCACAGACGGGACAGTCGGAACTAAAATTACCCCACGAGCAGTACGTC. This gives the protein CASSQTGQSELKLPHEQYV.

This clonotype was seen more than once but under ten times. The J gene is TRBJ2-1, the V gene TRBV12-5; a weak D match, TRBD2 (6 bases). The germline V gene encodes CDR1 LGHNT and CDR2 FRNRAP. The CDR3 sequence is 14 residues long. V lost 6 bases and J lost 3, with 12 bases in between. CDR3 loop: CASGVQDYYNEQFF. The CDR3 DNA is TGTGCTAGTGGGGTACAGGACTACTACAATGAGCAGTTCTTC.

This clonotype appeared a few times. The V and J genes are TRBV4-3 and TRBJ1-2; 7 bases fit TRBD1. J lost 8 bases, V lost 0 bases, and 3 bases had no gene match. The CDR3 covers 13 residues. The V gene's germline CDR1 is LGHNA and CDR2 YSLEER. The CDR3 loop is CASSQDGTVGYTF. The CDR3 DNA reads TGCGCCAGCAGCCAAGATGGGACAGTAGGCTACACCTTC.

The V gene is TRBV7-2, the J gene TRBJ1-2; D unclear. The germline V gene has CDR1 SGHTA and CDR2 FQGNSA. The V gene lost 1 base and the J gene lost 5 bases, with 11 bases spanning the gap. The CDR3 runs 14 residues. In nucleotides, the CDR3 is TGTGCCAGCAGCTTAGTTACTTCGGGGTATGGCTACACCTTC. Amino acids: CASSLVTSGYGYTF.